The 14 T cell receptor beta chains given below trace back to one sample, sequenced in a study of T cell changes during pregnancy in multiple sclerosis. The protocol was immunoSEQ multiplex PCR, while the TCRdb copy is restricted to in-frame clones and leaves out a portion. Found here are about 59,000 clones, 93% of them singletons; the top ten hold 2% to 3%. Sequenced here: CD8+ T cells from peripheral blood mononuclear cells, sampled in the third trimester of pregnancy. The receptors were gathered from a female donor with multiple sclerosis, enrolled in a pregnancy study.

This clone was seen only a few times. The genes are TRBV5-1 and TRBJ1-2, with 7 positions matching TRBD1. Germline CDR1 and CDR2: SGHRS and YFSETQ. With 0 bases clipped from V and 5 bases from J, the junction kept 13 bases outside the gene matches. The CDR3 has 17 residues. CDR3: CASSLAEMGQLPYGYTF. In DNA form, the CDR3 reads TGCGCCAGCAGCTTGGCGGAGATGGGACAGCTTCCTTATGGCTACACCTTC.

The genes are TRBV10-1 and TRBJ2-7, with no clear D. V lost 2 bases to trimming and J lost 1 base, with 6 bases between them. Germline values: CDR1 WNHNN, CDR2 SYGVQD (reference sequence). The CDR3 spans 13 residues. The CDR3 loop reads CASSEKLSYEQYF. The CDR3 DNA is TGCGCCAGCAGTGAGAAACTTTCCTACGAGCAGTACTTC.

The chain carries TRBV28 and TRBJ2-7, with a weak D call TRBD1 (7 bases). The CDR3 sequence is 16 residues long. Germline assignment: CDR1 MDHEN and CDR2 SYDVKM. V gave up 6 bases and J gave up 2 bases, with 20 bases separating them. CDR3 amino acids: CASSGGGTVDTYEQYF. CDR3 nucleotides: TGTGCCAGCAGCGGGGGCGGGACAGTGGACACCTACGAGCAGTACTTC.

The chain links TRBV27 to TRBJ2-7; 10 nucleotides agree with TRBD2. The trim removed 4 bases at V and 4 bases at J, leaving 10 bases unmatched. Germline CDR1 is MNHEY and CDR2 is SMNVEV (reference sequence). CDR3 length: 16 amino acids. CDR3 in DNA: TGTGCCAGCAGTTCTTCTAGCGGGAGTGTCGTTTACGAGCAGTACTTC. It encodes CASSSSSGSVVYEQYF.

The genes are TRBV5-5 and TRBJ2-7; 11 bases agree with TRBD1. Trimming removed 3 bases from V and 6 bases from J; junction bases left unmatched: 2. This CDR3 has 13 amino acids. CDR1 is SGHKS, CDR2 YYEKEE, per germline (reference sequence). CDR3 loop: CASSWGTGGEQYF. The CDR3, as DNA: TGTGCCAGCAGCTGGGGGACAGGGGGCGAGCAGTACTTC.

The V gene is TRBV27, the J gene TRBJ1-4; D is perhaps TRBD1 (5 bases). The CDR3 totals 16 residues. Germline V gives CDR1 MNHEY, CDR2 SMNVEV (reference sequence). Trimming took 2 bases from V and 8 from J, leaving 18 bases between them. As DNA, the CDR3 is TGTGCCAGCAGTTTAATGTGGGGGGAGGTCGGGGAAAAACTGTTTTTT. Its translation: CASSLMWGEVGEKLFF.

The chain employs TRBV5-1 and TRBJ2-1; 8 bases are shared with TRBD1. Per the germline V gene, CDR1 is SGHRS and CDR2 is YFSETQ. J gave up 10 bases and V 4 bases, and 13 bases lay outside the gene matches. The CDR3 is 15 residues long. The CDR3 loop reads CASSAAGTGGREQFF. The CDR3 DNA is TGCGCCAGCAGCGCGGCCGGGACAGGAGGGAGGGAGCAGTTCTTC.

This rearrangement joins TRBV10-3 to TRBJ2-7, with D hard to call. Germline CDR1 and CDR2: ENHRY and SYGVKD. This CDR3 spans 13 amino acids. Trimming took off 2 bases at V and 4 bases at J, with 9 bases between the two ends. The CDR3: CAISETHSYEQYF. The CDR3, as DNA: TGTGCCATCAGTGAGACTCATTCGTACGAGCAGTACTTC.

J is TRBJ2-1 and V is TRBV6-4; TRBD2 matches 11 bases. This CDR3 has 15 residues. Trimming cost V 3 bases and J 8 bases; bases outside gene matches: 6. The germline V gene encodes CDR1 MRHNA and CDR2 SNTAGT. DNA of the CDR3: TGTGCCAGCAGTGAAACTAGCGGGAGTCTCGATGAGCAGTTCTTC. Amino acids: CASSETSGSLDEQFF.

The chain employs TRBV5-1 and TRBJ1-1, with a weak D call TRBD1 (5 bases). CDR3 length equals 14 residues. Per germline, CDR1 SGHRS and CDR2 YFSETQ. Trimming cost V 0 bases and J 5 bases, with 11 bases left between them. The CDR3 DNA is TGCGCCAGCAGCTTGGTTGCGGGGCATACTGAAGCTTTCTTT. It specifies CASSLVAGHTEAFF.

CDR3 amino acids: CASSLIRRLNTEAFF. The CDR3 region has the DNA TGTGCCAGCAGCTTAATCCGCAGGCTGAACACTGAAGCTTTCTTT. V is TRBV7-3 and J is TRBJ1-1; D is ambiguous. CDR3 size: 15 residues. Germline-derived CDR1 and CDR2 are SGHTA and FQGTGA. V was trimmed by 1 base and J by 0 bases, leaving 9 bases between them.

This clone has just one count. The genes are TRBV9 and TRBJ2-5; TRBD2 aligns across 7 bases. CDR1 and CDR2 (germline): SGDLS, YYNGEE. V lost 1 base, J lost 1 base, and 4 bases stayed unmatched. This CDR3 has 15 residues. CDR3 nucleotide sequence: TGTGCCAGCAGCGTAAGCGGGGATCGCCAAGAGACCCAGTACTTC. Amino acids: CASSVSGDRQETQYF. The full variable domain, its missing parts supplied by reference TRBV9 and TRBJ2-5, is DSGVTQTPKHLITATGQRVTLRCSPRSGDLSVYWYQQSLDQGLQFLIQYYNGEERAKGNILERFSAQQFPDLHSELNLSSLELGDSALYFCASSVSGDRQETQYFGPGTRLLVL.

This rearrangement joins TRBV19 to TRBJ1-2; 10 bases map to TRBD1. Per germline, CDR1 LNHDA and CDR2 SQIVND (reference sequence). The CDR3 contains 16 residues. The trim removed 3 bases at V and 3 bases at J, leaving 7 bases unmatched. CDR3 nucleotides: TGTGCCAGTAGTATGGGACAGGGGCTGCTCGACTATGGCTACACCTTC. It codes for CASSMGQGLLDYGYTF.

The CDR3 nucleotides read TGTGCCAGCAGCGCTGGAGGGGTCGGGGAGACCCAGTACTTC. Protein sequence: CASSAGGVGETQYF. The chain is built from TRBV9 and TRBJ2-5, with D tentatively TRBD2 (6 bases). Germline V lookup: CDR1 SGDLS, CDR2 YYNGEE. The V end was cut by 3 bases, the J end by 5 bases, with 14 bases between. This CDR3 has 14 amino acids.